One and the same sample provided the 32 T cell receptor beta chains below, sequenced in a study of T cell changes during pregnancy in multiple sclerosis. Some clones are missing from TCRdb's copy, which holds only in-frame ones; the method was immunoSEQ multiplex PCR. The sample includes approximately 100,000 clones, about 91% seen only once; the top ten take about 3.4%. The sequencing used peripheral blood, collected in the second trimester of pregnancy. The receptors stem from a female donor with multiple sclerosis, enrolled in a pregnancy study.

Concerning this clone: An end of the junction differs from the germline gene, which may be a read error. V and J are TRBV7-9 and TRBJ2-5, with D maybe TRBD1 (6 bases). The CDR3 extends over 15 amino acids. Germline V gene lookup returns CDR1 SEHNR and CDR2 FQNEAQ (reference sequence). DNA of the CDR3: TGTGCCAGCAGCTTAGCGCTCAGGGACAAAGATACCCAGTACTTC. Residues: CASSLALRDKDTQYF.

This chain connects TRBV7-2 to TRBJ2-2, with TRBD2 as a possible D gene (6 bases). This CDR3 contains 14 residues. CDR1 is SGHTA and CDR2 is FQGNSA in the germline V gene. The V and J ends lost 5 bases and 5 bases respectively, with 12 bases between them. CDR3 amino acids: CASSRPGETGELFF. As DNA, the CDR3 is TGTGCCAGCAGCCGACCGGGGGAAACCGGGGAGCTGTTTTTT.

This sequence joins TRBV4-2 and TRBJ2-2, with 8 bases that match TRBD2. This CDR3 has 15 amino acids. V shed 4 bases and J 1 base; nucleotides not matched to a gene: 2. The germline gives CDR1 LGHNA, CDR2 YNFKEQ. The CDR3 bases are TGTGCCAGCAGCCGAGCGGGAGTGAACACCGGGGAGCTGTTTTTT. Translating it yields CASSRAGVNTGELFF.

This clone was picked up one time. The rearrangement uses TRBV9 and TRBJ1-2; 9 bases line up with TRBD1. This CDR3 contains 15 residues. Germline V gene data show CDR1 as SGDLS and CDR2 as YYNGEE. With 3 bases clipped from V and 8 bases from J, the junction kept 11 bases outside the gene matches. CDR3 amino acids: CASSASGTGIVGYTF. For the CDR3, the DNA is TGTGCCAGCAGCGCCTCCGGGACAGGGATTGTAGGCTACACCTTC.

The chain employs TRBV11-2 and TRBJ2-3, with 9 bases lining up with TRBD2. This CDR3 spans 15 amino acids. Germline CDR1 is SGHAT and CDR2 is FQNNGV. Trimming at V came to 8 bases and at J to 4 bases, leaving 10 bases not matched to a gene. DNA for the CDR3: TGTGCCAGCTCAATTATAGCGGGAGCCGCAGATACGCAGTATTTT. It encodes CASSIIAGAADTQYF.

The table lists this clone with a few counts. The chain employs TRBV7-2 and TRBJ2-2; D not certain. Between the trimmed V and J ends, which lost 4 bases and 10 bases, there was a span of 10 bases. CDR3 length equals 12 residues. Germline lookup yields CDR1 SGHTA and CDR2 FQGNSA. DNA for the CDR3: TGTGCCAGCAGCTCCCCTCCCCCGGAGCTGTTTTTT. Its protein is CASSSPPPELFF.

The CDR3 protein is CASSPRDRGGFETQYF. The CDR3 DNA reads as TGTGCCAGCAGCCCGAGGGACAGGGGAGGATTTGAGACCCAGTACTTC. This sequence joins TRBV7-3 and TRBJ2-5; the match to TRBD1 covers 10 bases. This CDR3 comprises 16 residues. The germline V gene has CDR1 SGHTA and CDR2 FQGTGA. The V and J ends lost 5 bases and 5 bases, in that order; junction bases with no gene match: 11.

The table lists this clone with a count of one. The chain links TRBV5-1 to TRBJ2-1; 12 nucleotides match TRBD2. Unmatched junction bases numbered 7, after V lost 0 bases and J lost 6 bases. Germline V gene lookup returns CDR1 SGHRS and CDR2 YFSETQ. The CDR3 is made up of 17 amino acids. CDR3 sequence: CASSLAISSGRANEQFF. The CDR3 DNA reads as TGCGCCAGCAGCTTGGCTATTTCTAGCGGGAGGGCCAATGAGCAGTTCTTC.

The gene calls are TRBV15 and TRBJ2-1, with 9 bases that match TRBD2. This CDR3 is 15 amino acids long. Germline CDR1 reads LNHNV; CDR2 reads YYDKDF (reference sequence). Trimming cost V 3 bases and J 4 bases; bases outside gene matches: 4. The CDR3 loop is CATSRTSGGYNEQFF. CDR3 sequence (DNA): TGTGCCACCAGCAGGACTAGCGGAGGGTACAATGAGCAGTTCTTC.

The chain recombines TRBV30 with TRBJ2-5, with 7 bases aligning to TRBD1. There are 13 residues in the CDR3. Trimming took 5 bases from V and 3 from J; bases not matched to a gene: 6. Germline values: CDR1 GTSNPN, CDR2 SVGIG (reference sequence). DNA for the CDR3: TGTGCCTGGCGGGGCAGGGGGAAAGAGACCCAGTACTTC. Translating it yields CAWRGRGKETQYF.

This chain links TRBV28 with TRBJ2-6, with 13 nucleotides matching TRBD2. This CDR3 comprises 20 residues. The V gene end was trimmed by 5 bases and the J gene end by 0 bases; junction bases not matched to a gene: 10. Germline V gene data show CDR1 as MDHEN and CDR2 as SYDVKM. This CDR3 is CASSASGLAGLHSGANVLTF. The CDR3 nucleotides read TGTGCCAGCAGTGCCTCGGGACTAGCGGGACTTCACTCTGGGGCCAACGTCCTGACTTTC.

The chain is built from TRBV19 and TRBJ1-2; D is possibly TRBD1 (5 bases). The CDR3 contains 16 residues. Germline V gene lookup returns CDR1 LNHDA and CDR2 SQIVND (reference sequence). V lost 3 bases, J lost 4 bases, and 18 bases lay in between. CDR3 bases: TGTGCCAGTAGTATTGGACGCCTATGGGGCCCCTATGGCTACACCTTC. Protein: CASSIGRLWGPYGYTF.

The chain is built from TRBV2 and TRBJ1-5; no clear D gene. The V and J ends lost 7 bases and 6 bases respectively, with 19 bases between them. The CDR3 runs 15 residues. The V gene's germline CDR1 is SNHLY and CDR2 FYNNEI. The CDR3 spells CASNLDLNGGQPQHF. Here the CDR3 DNA reads TGTGCCAGCAACCTGGACTTAAATGGTGGTCAGCCCCAGCATTTT.

This clone was observed a few times. The chain links TRBV21-1 to TRBJ2-7; the table's D call, TRBD2, has no DNA check behind it. TRBV21-1 has pseudogene status. The CDR3 loop spans 11 amino acids. For the CDR3, the DNA is TGTGCCTCGAGGGAGGGCCACGAGCAGTACTTC. As protein: CASREGHEQYF.

This clone was recorded once. The V and J genes are TRBV28 and TRBJ1-5; unclear D gene. The germline gives CDR1 MDHEN, CDR2 SYDVKM. CDR3 length: 15 amino acids. V lost 5 bases and J lost 1, with 12 bases in between. The DNA of the CDR3 is TGTGCCAGCAGTAGAGCCCACCGAAGCAATCAGCCCCAGCATTTT. This translates into CASSRAHRSNQPQHF.

This CDR3 is CASSETALYEQYF. CDR3 DNA sequence: TGTGCCAGCAGTGAGACAGCACTCTACGAGCAGTACTTC. The chain combines TRBV2 with TRBJ2-7, with D possibly matching TRBD1 (5 bases). From germline, CDR1 is SNHLY and CDR2 FYNNEI. This CDR3 region has 13 residues. The V end lost 3 bases, the J end lost 3 bases, and 9 bases lay between the germline ends.

The gene calls are TRBV5-6 and TRBJ2-2; TRBD2 is a possible D gene (6 bases). From germline, CDR1 is SGHDT and CDR2 YYEEEE. The CDR3 is 16 amino acids. Trimming took off 4 bases at V and 4 bases at J, with 17 bases between the two ends. In nucleotides, the CDR3 is TGTGCCAGCAGCCCGAACGGGAGTATGGTCACCGGGGAGCTGTTTTTT. Translating it yields CASSPNGSMVTGELFF.

The chain employs TRBV9 and TRBJ2-1, with TRBD2 matching 9 bases. The CDR3 is made up of 15 amino acids. CDR1 SGDLS and CDR2 YYNGEE come from the germline V gene. Trimming removed 4 bases from V and 4 bases from J; junction bases left unmatched: 6. DNA of the CDR3: TGTGCCAGCAGCTTTAGCGGGAGTCGGTACAATGAGCAGTTCTTC. Its protein is CASSFSGSRYNEQFF.

The chain uses TRBV5-1 and TRBJ2-2, with TRBD2 matching over 9 bases. The CDR3 length is 15 residues. With V trimmed by 0 bases and J by 3 bases, 0 bases remained unmatched. Germline V lookup: CDR1 SGHRS, CDR2 YFSETQ. The DNA for the CDR3 is TGCGCCAGCAGCTTGGTAGCGGGAGACACCGGGGAGCTGTTTTTT. It specifies CASSLVAGDTGELFF.

The genes are TRBV6-6 and TRBJ2-1; D might be TRBD1 (6 bases). Germline values: CDR1 MNHNY, CDR2 SVGAGI (reference sequence). The CDR3 length is 12 residues. V was shortened by 5 bases and J by 5 bases, with 7 bases between the two germline ends. CDR3 DNA: TGTGCCAGCAGTCGACAGGACAATGAGCAGTTCTTC. It is translated as CASSRQDNEQFF.

V is TRBV11-3 and J is TRBJ2-1, with D maybe TRBD1 (6 bases). This CDR3 comprises 13 residues. Germline lookup yields CDR1 SGHNT and CDR2 YENEEA. Trimming stripped 0 bases from V and 8 bases from J, with 8 bases between. CDR3 sequence reads: CASSLEWGHEQFF. Here the CDR3 DNA reads TGTGCCAGCAGCTTAGAGTGGGGGCATGAGCAGTTCTTC.

The chain uses TRBV5-6 and TRBJ2-7; TRBD1 aligns across 7 bases. Looked up from germline, CDR1 is SGHDT and CDR2 is YYEEEE. The CDR3 has 13 amino acids. The ends lost 0 bases at V and 6 bases at J; junction bases unmatched: 3. The CDR3 here is CASSLGQGIEQYF. The CDR3 coding sequence is TGTGCCAGCAGCTTGGGACAGGGTATCGAGCAGTACTTC.

This clone appeared a single time. This rearrangement joins TRBV7-8 to TRBJ2-7; 11 nucleotides agree with TRBD2. The germline V gene has CDR1 SGHVS and CDR2 FQNEAQ. The CDR3 spans 15 residues. J was trimmed by 2 bases and V by 6 bases; bases with no gene match: 6. The CDR3 coding sequence is TGTGCCAGCAGAAGAGGACTAGCGGGTACCTACGAGCAGTACTTC. Translation gives CASRRGLAGTYEQYF.

The rearrangement links TRBV7-9 to TRBJ2-5, with D perhaps matching TRBD1 (6 bases). CDR3 length: 13 amino acids. Per germline, CDR1 SEHNR and CDR2 FQNEAQ (reference sequence). V was pared by 5 bases and J by 2 bases, with 9 bases between. The CDR3 DNA follows: TGTGCCAGCAGCCGGGACACTCAAGAGACCCAGTACTTC. Its protein is CASSRDTQETQYF.

As DNA, the CDR3 is TGTGCCAGCAATTCGGTCAACAATGAGCAGTTCTTC. It is translated as CASNSVNNEQFF. The chain joins TRBV28 to TRBJ2-1; no firm D call. Germline CDR1 is MDHEN and CDR2 is SYDVKM. This CDR3 comprises 12 residues. Trimming took off 7 bases at V and 5 bases at J, with 9 bases between the two ends.

The chain is built from TRBV18 and TRBJ2-7; TRBD1 agrees at 9 bases. The CDR3 runs to 12 residues. Germline V gives CDR1 KGHSH, CDR2 LQKENI. V was clipped by 4 bases and J by 6 bases; unmatched bases: 1. In DNA, the CDR3 is TGTGCCAGCTCACGGACAGGGGTCGAGCAGTACTTC. Translation gives CASSRTGVEQYF.

This clone has a handful of counts. V and J are TRBV19 and TRBJ2-6; no firm D call. CDR1 is LNHDA, CDR2 SQIVND, per germline (reference sequence). The CDR3 length is 16 residues. Trimming took off 0 bases at V and 0 bases at J, with 6 bases between the two ends. The CDR3: CASSIEGSSGANVLTF. The CDR3 DNA reads TGTGCCAGTAGTATAGAGGGCAGCTCTGGGGCCAACGTCCTGACTTTC.

The chain carries TRBV7-8 and TRBJ2-7; 7 bases line up with TRBD2. Losses at the gene ends were 1 base for V and 2 bases for J; bases not matched to a gene: 2. The length of the CDR3 is 14 residues. Germline V gene lookup returns CDR1 SGHVS and CDR2 FQNEAQ. CDR3 in amino acids: CASSLVGGTYEQYF. CDR3 bases: TGTGCCAGCAGCTTAGTGGGGGGGACCTACGAGCAGTACTTC.

This sequence joins TRBV29-1 and TRBJ2-1; 9 nucleotides agree with TRBD2. CDR1 and CDR2 from the germline V gene are SQVTM and ANQGSEA. The CDR3 sequence is 16 residues long. Germline trimming cut 0 bases from V and 0 bases from J; bases unmatched to any gene: 3. The DNA of the CDR3 is TGCAGCGTTGAAGAAATAGCGGGAGCCTCCTACAATGAGCAGTTCTTC. This codes for CSVEEIAGASYNEQFF.

This chain links TRBV5-4 with TRBJ2-3, with a weak D call TRBD2 (6 bases). CDR1 is SGHNT, CDR2 YYREEE, per germline (reference sequence). V was shortened by 1 base and J by 1 base, with 13 bases between the two germline ends. This CDR3 comprises 16 residues. CDR3: CASSLLGGGGTDTQYF. DNA for the CDR3: TGTGCCAGCAGCTTGCTCGGGGGAGGAGGCACAGATACGCAGTATTTT.

DNA of the CDR3: TGTGCCAGTACCAATGTGATTGGGTCAGGGGATTATGGCTACACCTTC. Translated: CASTNVIGSGDYGYTF. The chain employs TRBV19 and TRBJ1-2, with D perhaps TRBD1 (6 bases). The CDR3 length is 16 residues. V gave up 7 bases and J gave up 5 bases, with 23 bases separating them. CDR1 is LNHDA, CDR2 SQIVND, per germline (reference sequence).

This chain links TRBV10-3 with TRBJ1-4; D possibly corresponds to TRBD1 (6 bases). Germline V gene sequence: CDR1 ENHRY, CDR2 SYGVKD. The CDR3 totals 16 residues. V lost 8 bases and J lost 0, with 16 bases in between. The CDR3 reads CAIGTRGPPTNEKLFF. CDR3 nucleotides: TGTGCCATCGGCACCAGGGGCCCGCCAACTAATGAAAAACTGTTTTTT.